This record looks at one T cell receptor (beta chain) sequence and its context. Authors' analysis steps: Quantification of nucleated cells was approximated via reference gene primer amplification. Profiled with immunoSEQ multiplex PCR; TCRdb holds only in-frame clones, not every one. That table gives V, J and clone size, and the DNA gave D and trimming. This table holds about 240,000 clones, roughly 87% found once. CDR1 and CDR2 (germline): SGHAT, FQNNGV. The CDR3 totals 15 residues. With 3 bases clipped from V and 9 bases from J, the junction kept 11 bases outside the gene matches. This record comes from a study of blood T cell repertoires in COVID-19. Study details: From the United States, Italy and Spain came samples of acute and convalescent COVID-19. From T cells, B-cell-depleted T cells, or PBMCs came the material, which was cDNA or gDNA.

The chain recombines TRBV11-2 with TRBJ2-1; 7 bases map to TRBD1. The TCR was taken from a woman aged 25 to 39 with acute or convalescent COVID-19. Material: peripheral blood. CDR3 region: CASSLSLPRGPEQFF. CDR3 nucleotide sequence: TGTGCCAGCAGCTTGTCATTACCAAGGGGGCCTGAGCAGTTCTTC.